This TCR beta chain was observed in a study of OX40 agonist ivuxolimab in advanced cancers. Here immunoSEQ multiplex PCR was the method, and the copy in TCRdb shows in-frame clones only, minus some. The sample has some 69,000 clones, about three quarters seen once. The germline gives CDR1 SGHRS, CDR2 YFSETQ. The germline V and J ends were trimmed by 0 bases and 1 base, with 8 bases remaining between them. This CDR3 spans 14 amino acids. The rearrangement joins TRBV5-1 to TRBJ2-7; TRBD1 might be the D (5 bases). The input for sequencing was CD4+ or CD8+ T cells sorted from blood, taken in a trial of the OX40 agonist ivuxolimab. The origin of this receptor is an adult with an advanced solid tumor such as melanoma, head and neck, liver or kidney cancer. The CDR3 DNA sequence: TGCGCCAGCAGCTTGGACAGGATGTCCTACGAGCAGTACTTC. Protein sequence: CASSLDRMSYEQYF.